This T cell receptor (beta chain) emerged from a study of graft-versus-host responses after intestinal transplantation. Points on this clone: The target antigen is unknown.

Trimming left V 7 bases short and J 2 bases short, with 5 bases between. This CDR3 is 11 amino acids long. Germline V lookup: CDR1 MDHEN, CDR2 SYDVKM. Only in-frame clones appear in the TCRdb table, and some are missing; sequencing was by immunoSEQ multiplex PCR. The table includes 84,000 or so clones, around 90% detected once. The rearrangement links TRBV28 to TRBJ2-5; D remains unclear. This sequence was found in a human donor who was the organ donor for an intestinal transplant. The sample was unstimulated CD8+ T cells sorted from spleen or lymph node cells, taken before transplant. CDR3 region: CASTEQETQYF. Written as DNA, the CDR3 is TGTGCCAGCACCGAACAAGAGACCCAGTACTTC. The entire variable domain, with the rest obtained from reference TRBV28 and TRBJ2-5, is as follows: DVKVTQSSRYLVKRTGEKVFLECVQDMDHENMFWYRQDPGLGLRLIYFSYDVKMKEKGDIPEGYSVSREKKERFSLILESASTNQTSMYLCASTEQETQYFGPGTRLLVL.